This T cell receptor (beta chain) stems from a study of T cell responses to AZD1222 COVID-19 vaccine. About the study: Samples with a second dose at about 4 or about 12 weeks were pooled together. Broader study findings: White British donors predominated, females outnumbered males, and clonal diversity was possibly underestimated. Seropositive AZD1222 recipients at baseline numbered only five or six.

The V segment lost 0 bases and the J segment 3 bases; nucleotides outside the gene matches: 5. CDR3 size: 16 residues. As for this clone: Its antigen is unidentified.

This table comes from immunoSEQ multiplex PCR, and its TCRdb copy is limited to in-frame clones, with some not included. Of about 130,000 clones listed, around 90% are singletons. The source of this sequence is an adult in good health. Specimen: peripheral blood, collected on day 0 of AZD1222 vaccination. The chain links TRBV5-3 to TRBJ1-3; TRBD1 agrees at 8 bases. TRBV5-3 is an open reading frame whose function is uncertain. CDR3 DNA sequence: TGTGCCAGAAGCTTGGCGACAGGGGTAGGTGGAAACACCATATATTTT. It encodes CARSLATGVGGNTIYF.